The count of the clone carrying this T cell receptor (beta chain) is one. As handled by the study authors: Estimated nucleated cell counts came from reference gene primer amplification. The repertoire was sequenced with immunoSEQ multiplex PCR; TCRdb's copy has only in-frame clones and lacks some. That table supplies the V and J calls and clone size; D and trimming were determined from the DNA. The data contain 70,000 or so clones, 80% to 90% of them singletons. The data stem from a study of blood T cell repertoires in COVID-19. For the study at large: Acute and convalescent COVID-19 samples came from the United States, Italy and Spain. T cells, B-cell-depleted T cells, or PBMCs provided the cDNA or gDNA that served as material.

Germline V gene data show CDR1 as LNHNV and CDR2 as YYDKDF (reference sequence). Trimming removed 3 bases at V and 0 bases at J, with 17 bases between. This CDR3 has 18 amino acids. Sequencing used peripheral blood. The rearrangement links TRBV15 to TRBJ2-2, with D possibly matching TRBD2 (6 bases). This receptor was obtained from a woman between 45 and 60 years old with acute or convalescent COVID-19. CDR3 amino acids: CATSSQRAPRPNTGELFF. CDR3 sequence (DNA): TGTGCCACCAGCAGCCAGCGGGCCCCCCGACCGAACACCGGGGAGCTGTTTTTT.